This T cell receptor (beta chain) came from a study of control samples from healthy donors and cancer patients. TCRdb's copy holds only in-frame clones and misses some; the assay was immunoSEQ multiplex PCR. This sample has approximately 100,000 clones, with 80% to 95% found just once. The CDR3 totals 19 residues. In germline, CDR1 is KGHDR, CDR2 SFDVKD. J lost 5 bases, V lost 2 bases, and 16 bases had no gene match. The chain has TRBV24-1 and TRBJ2-3, with 9 bases aligning to TRBD1. The sequence was obtained from a human donor in good health. The donor label of this sample is uncertain. The sequenced sample was blood. The CDR3 region has the DNA TGTGCCACCAGTGATTGGACGGTTAAAACGGGACAGGGCTTAGATACGCAGTATTTT. Its translation is CATSDWTVKTGQGLDTQYF.